This T cell receptor beta chain derives from a study of CD8+ T cells in alopecia areata. The study, taken as a whole, reports: Many expanded lesional clones remained in scalp and blood on tofacitinib. Especially in alopecia totalis/universalis, lesional scalp showed greater clonality than normal scalp did.

As concerns this clone: Its antigen is unidentified.

After isolation, RNA underwent reverse transcription to generate cDNA as the sequencing template. TCRdb's table, derived via immunoSEQ multiplex PCR, lists solely in-frame clones and lacks some. The profile covers 170,000 or so clones, with around 71% appearing a single time and 0.91% taken by the ten largest. CDR3 length: 14 residues. The germline CDR1 and CDR2 sequences are GTSNPN and SVGIG (reference sequence). V was cut by 2 bases and J by 7 bases, with 17 bases left in between. Treatment specified: oral pan-JAK inhibitor, 5-10 mg twice daily. This material consisted of CD4+ T cells sorted from blood, taken at week 4, from a patient treated with tofacitinib. The clonotype comes from a human donor with alopecia areata. V gene TRBV30 combines with J gene TRBJ1-1, with D perhaps TRBD1 (5 bases). CDR3 in amino acids: CAWSPGRPPGEAFF. The CDR3 region has the DNA TGTGCCTGGAGTCCAGGGAGGCCCCCCGGTGAAGCTTTCTTT.